This T cell receptor (beta chain) was captured by sequencing in a study of identical twins. Only healthy Caucasians were enrolled as donors. Notes on the study in general: Abundant beta clonotypes from cord blood bore fewer insertions; memory repertoires lacked this pattern.

Template switching introduced a universal primer site, and the cDNA bore unique molecular identifiers. Via MiXCR, TCRdb re-called the 5' RACE reads, giving one row per CDR3 protein. In the table there are 1.5 million to 2 million distinct CDR3 sequences, around 33% of which are singletons. This CDR3 is built from 15 residues. Trimming shortened V by 0 bases and J by 7 bases, and 13 bases separated the two germline ends. CDR1 LGHDT and CDR2 YNNKEL come from the germline V gene (reference sequence). This clonotype was observed a handful of times. Its antigen is not identified. V usage is TRBV3-1 and J usage is TRBJ2-1, with a tentative D call TRBD1 (6 bases). The sequenced sample was cord blood. The clonotype comes from a newborn girl in good health. The CDR3 DNA reads as TGTGCCAGCAGCCAAGACCTACAGGGAAGGAATGAGCAGTTCTTC. It translates to CASSQDLQGRNEQFF.